The sequence of this T cell receptor (beta chain) was determined in a study of hypomethylating agent response in myelodysplastic syndrome (dated by TCRdb to 2020 to 2023). As for the study more broadly: Patients were treated with the hypomethylating agents azacitidine (about 70% of the 11) or decitabine (3 of 11). Six patients responded with complete response or hematologic improvement, and a few patients were non-responders. TET2 mutation was identified most frequently, being present in about 45% of the 11 patients. The cohort included fewer than ten male and 2 female myelodysplastic syndrome patients. On average the patients were 72.2 +/- 6.3 years old, and a diploid cytogenetic profile was seen most often. Response was defined as complete response or hematologic improvement, and patients who met neither criterion were classified as non-responders. What the study reported, not specific to this receptor: Novel clonotypes emerged more often in responders, while non-responders showed more contracted clonotypes after treatment. Possible recognition of novel MDS antigens by the shared GLIPH2 clusters was not confirmed, and experimental validation of that possible recognition is needed. Only 10 to 12 patients were analyzed, so the study cohort was small. After treatment with a hypomethylating agent, no significant changes in richness, rarefaction diversity or clonality were seen, whether all patients were considered together or each response group separately. Healthy control donors were not age-matched to MDS patients, which could have impacted the MDS versus healthy comparison.

The CDR3 contains 17 residues, cysteine and phenylalanine counted. Only the CDR3 DNA stays, 51 bases, in frame from base 1. As encoded in the germline V gene, CDR1 is SGHTS while CDR2 is YDEGEE. V loses 4 bases at its end and J loses 2 bases; junction bases beyond the gene matches: 10. T-cell subsets were not sorted, and bulk bone marrow was analyzed instead. Bone marrow from 10 or so myelodysplastic syndrome patients was immunosequenced for TCR beta CDR3 regions before and after hypomethylating agent therapy. For longitudinal repertoire tracking, every patient provided one baseline bone marrow and two to three bone marrows collected at different post-treatment timepoints. Genomic DNA was isolated from whole bone marrow, and DNA quality was assessed with TapeStation, NanoDrop OneC and PicoGreen assays. The library relied on the immunoSEQ multiplex PCR assay. Each sample was run at survey resolution as two replicates of about 200 ng apiece, for a total of roughly 400 ng of DNA. Rearranged TCRB sequences in genomic DNA were detected with the hsTCRB kit using multiplex PCR primers targeting V and J genes. To amplify the CDR3 region, the first PCR ran for approximately 29 cycles with the QIAGEN Multiplex PCR Kit. A second PCR of approximately 8 cycles attached sample barcodes and Illumina adapters to each replicate. Pooled libraries were quantified using a QuantStudio 6 and the KAPA library quantification kit. Around 15 pM of pooled libraries was sequenced on an Illumina MiSeq using 156-cycle single-end reads and a 15-cycle index read. In the authors' own workflow: Of fewer than 200,000 unique clonotypes, more than 1.5% were flagged by VDJdb annotation as previously reported viral-epitope-specific clonotypes. Raw reads were processed into normalized, annotated TCRB repertoires with the immunoSEQ Data Assistant and immunoSEQ Analyzer. Clonotypes were analyzed with BioAnalyzer and version 0.6.5 of the immunarch R package. Richness was estimated after downsampling every repertoire to the clone count of the smallest repertoire. Clonotypes were sorted into expanded, contracted or novel categories with Fisher's exact tests, where novel meant the clonotype had zero frequency before treatment. GLIPH2 clustered significantly changed CDR3 beta sequences using simulation_depth=1000 and kmer_min_depth=3, excluding CDR3s shorter than five residues. This is the immuneACCESS table as TCRdb keeps it, with only in-frame sequences that have V and J called. A part of the clones is gone; compared with another copy, unresolved V genes explain less than half, and the rest is unexplained. D and trimming come from the DNA, and the V and J calls and clone size come from that table. This sample gives some 4,000 clones in total; about 81% of them show up just once. About a sixth of the sample lies in the top ten.

Concerning this clone: Its target antigen remains unknown. No much larger clone exists at a distance of one base, and base qualities are not known.

The receptor's source is a human donor with myelodysplastic syndrome. The chain is made from TRBV5-8 and TRBJ1-5; TRBD1 matches 9 bases in the middle. The material sequenced was bone marrow, taken before or after starting hypomethylating agent treatment for myelodysplastic syndrome (not recorded which). The nucleotides are TGTGCCAGCAGCCCGGGACAGGGTGGTCTAGGCAATCAGCCCCAGCATTTT. Its coded protein is CASSPGQGGLGNQPQHF. Supplemented by the reference TRBV5-8 and TRBJ1-5 proteins around the CDR3, the complete variable domain is EAGVTQSPTHLIKTRGQQATLRCSPISGHTSVYWYQQALGLGLQFLLWYDEGEERNRGNFPPRFSGRQFPNYSSELNVNALELEDSALYLCASSPGQGGLGNQPQHFGDGTRLSIL.